This T cell receptor beta chain was recorded in a study of human T cells and chemical hapten exposure. TCRdb used MiXCR to reprocess the RACE reads, holding one entry per CDR3 protein. This repertoire shows tens of thousands of distinct CDR3 sequences, roughly 15% found once; its top ten account for 4.6%. The CDR3 spans 15 residues. V gave up 0 bases and J gave up 0 bases, with 10 bases separating them. Documented time point: pre-sensitization, week 0. Indicated treatment: therapeutic diphenylcyclopropenone sensitization with weekly scalp DPC. V and J are TRBV5-3 and TRBJ2-7; D unresolved. TRBV5-3 is known as an ORF, though its function is uncertain. The clonotype was recovered from a woman aged 45 to 65 with alopecia areata. Some clones in this sample may be carry-over from other donors' samples. Sample: whole blood, taken in connection with sensitization to the hapten diphenylcyclopropenone (DPC). The CDR3 region is CARSLGEPSSYEQYF. Here the CDR3 DNA reads TGTGCCAGAAGCTTGGGGGAACCATCCTCCTACGAGCAGTACTTC.